These T cell receptor beta chains were read from a single sample in a study of blood T cell repertoires in COVID-19. Clones were read by immunoSEQ multiplex PCR, and TCRdb kept only the in-frame ones, dropping some. The sample holds about 200,000 clones, about 88% seen once. The sequenced material came from peripheral blood. These TCRs come from a woman older than 75 with acute or convalescent COVID-19. Each CDR3 is given without its conserved first and last residue. Some rows mark clone size as missing; the rest say once, few, many or name a class of expanded clone.

j_call v_call clone_size cdr3_aa
TRBJ1-4 TRBV15 . ATSRVVGDRAKSGEKLF
TRBJ2-7 TRBV5-6 . ASSPRVGADFYEQY
TRBJ2-7 TRBV18 . ASSPFPSGRVYEQY
TRBJ2-3 TRBV11-3 . ASSARTGAGTDTQY
TRBJ2-7 TRBV28 . ASSLISVYHEQY
TRBJ2-1 TRBV29-1 . SAGGADYEQF
TRBJ2-3 TRBV6-6 . ASSYQGGQITDTQY
TRBJ1-5 TRBV28 . VTGGADGGLYSNQPQH
TRBJ2-1 TRBV9 . ASSATSGVYNEQF
TRBJ2-7 TRBV9 . ASSAEREARSYEQY
TRBJ1-6 TRBV27 . ASRSLDSPFGNSPLH
TRBJ2-5 TRBV19 . ASSIDGGTSGPQETQY
TRBJ2-7 TRBV7-9 . ASTPWGGRVVGEQY
TRBJ2-1 TRBV10-3 . AISEFNPGLANNEQF
TRBJ1-6 TRBV5-3 few ARTTLGVRCYNSPLH
TRBJ1-1 TRBV12-3/TRBV12-4 . ASSFGVRTEAF
TRBJ2-3 TRBV4-1 once ASSTSLLAFQPYTQY
TRBJ1-1 TRBV18 . ASSPYTPGGTEAF
TRBJ2-1 TRBV7-2 . ASSLVGGVNNEQF
TRBJ1-2 TRBV29-1 . SVAVGVIGYT
TRBJ2-7 TRBV7-3 . ASSLDSASYEQY
TRBJ2-7 TRBV2 . ASQPTGSYEQY
TRBJ1-1 TRBV28 . ASSLRDRTGTEAF
TRBJ1-2 TRBV28 . ASSPTPNYGYT
TRBJ1-1 TRBV7-9 once ASSLVGGWTEAF
TRBJ1-4 TRBV18 . ASSQQTGLNEKLF
TRBJ1-1 TRBV5-1 . ASSSRDSDMNTEAF
TRBJ1-2 TRBV5-4 . ASSIFGQGPVGYT
TRBJ1-5 TRBV9 once ASSAEDTSNQPQH
TRBJ2-7 TRBV7-2 . ASSLSRDGGYEQY
TRBJ1-2 TRBV28 . ASSWGGVYGYT
TRBJ2-6 TRBV7-2 . ASSSRQAGANVLT
TRBJ1-1 TRBV7-3 few ASSARWTEAF
TRBJ2-1 TRBV27 . ASSLEWEGDEQF
TRBJ1-5 TRBV28 once ASSPPEH
TRBJ2-5 TRBV6-6 once ASSYSRETQY
TRBJ1-1 TRBV29-1 once SVDFSGVWTEAF
TRBJ1-2 TRBV6-5 . ASSTGGYNYGYT
TRBJ2-1 TRBV6-2/TRBV6-3 . ASSYYPSEQF
TRBJ2-7 TRBV6-5 . ASSYSGTGVYEQY
TRBJ2-1 TRBV9 . ASSVEGLVYNEQF
TRBJ1-1 TRBV2 . ASRERPPNTEAF
TRBJ2-1 TRBV29-1 . SVQGLAGGSFYNEQF
TRBJ2-2 TRBV11-3 . ASTQNTGELF
TRBJ1-1 TRBV30 . AWRASRVTEAF
TRBJ2-2 TRBV9 . ASSVVPAGDTGELF
TRBJ2-3 TRBV7-2 . ASSLGTGADTQY
TRBJ1-1 TRBV18 . ASSPGTGPALEAF
TRBJ1-3 TRBV5-1 . ASKQEPYSGNTIY
TRBJ1-2 TRBV3-1/TRBV3-2 few ASSPQPGAVYGYT
TRBJ2-1 TRBV19 . ASRDTQGNPYNEQF
TRBJ2-5 TRBV5-8 . ASSGGRGQETQY
TRBJ2-1 TRBV11-2 . ASTLHGGLSYNEQF
TRBJ1-1 TRBV19 . ASSPPGGGRYTEAF
TRBJ1-4 TRBV6-5 . ASSYGQGGIEKLF
TRBJ1-4 TRBV30 . AWRIRLATNEKLF
TRBJ2-3 TRBV18 . ASSPPSQRTDTQY